Below, one T cell receptor (beta chain) is given with its context. The antigen is unknown. This entry comes from a study of cytomegalovirus exposure and HLA in healthy donors. As for the study in general: Unique TCR beta sequences numbering some 120 million came from 150 million to 200 million T cells in an earlier analysis. General study points: Researchers reported in a later analysis that common viral pathogens appeared linked to several top clusters.

Germline V lookup: CDR1 MNHEY, CDR2 SVGAGI. This CDR3 comprises 13 residues. V was trimmed by 6 bases and J by 3 bases, leaving 12 bases between them. The primer mix had 60 Vbeta and 13 Jbeta primers. TCRdb's copy holds only in-frame clones and misses some; the assay was immunoSEQ multiplex PCR. The sample holds approximately 160,000 clones, 55% to 80% seen once. This TCR came from a woman aged 18-30 years in good health and CMV-seropositive. Sequenced sample: PBMCs. The chain carries TRBV6-5 and TRBJ2-7; D unclear. For the CDR3, the DNA is TGTGCCAGCAGCCGCGAGGTGGACTACGAGCAGTACTTC. It codes for CASSREVDYEQYF.